This paragraph reports one TCR beta chain. The source of the sample is a study of OX40 agonist ivuxolimab in advanced cancers. Measured with immunoSEQ multiplex PCR; TCRdb has only the in-frame clones, and not every one. Of some 100,000 clones in the sample, approximately 90% were seen once. Germline CDR1 SGHTA, CDR2 FQGNSA. V gave up 6 bases and J gave up 0 bases, with 21 bases separating them. This CDR3 is built from 19 residues. The sequence was obtained from an adult with an advanced solid tumor such as melanoma, head and neck, liver or kidney cancer. Sequencing used CD4+ or CD8+ T cells sorted from blood, obtained in a trial of the OX40 agonist ivuxolimab. This rearrangement joins TRBV7-2 to TRBJ2-6; the D call may be TRBD1 or TRBD2 (6 bases each). In nucleotides, the CDR3 is TGTGCCAGCAGAAACGAGGGGGGCAGCCGACTCTCTGGGGCCAACGTCCTGACTTTC. Its protein is CASRNEGGSRLSGANVLTF.